Presented here are 26 T cell receptor beta chains from one specimen sequenced in a study of blood T cell repertoires in COVID-19. Clones were read by immunoSEQ multiplex PCR, and TCRdb kept only the in-frame ones, dropping some. The sample lists 300,000 or so clones; just under 90% were seen once. Input material: PBMCs or T cells enriched from blood (not recorded which). The receptors were sampled from a woman aged 45-65 years who had been exposed to COVID-19.

The gene calls are TRBV2 and TRBJ2-3; the match to TRBD2 covers 9 bases. This CDR3 contains 15 residues. The V and J ends lost 6 bases and 4 bases, in that order; junction bases with no gene match: 8. The V gene's germline CDR1 is SNHLY and CDR2 FYNNEI. The CDR3 protein is CASSPQAGGADTQYF. CDR3 DNA sequence: TGTGCCAGCAGCCCTCAAGCGGGGGGAGCAGATACGCAGTATTTT. The full variable domain, its missing parts supplied by reference TRBV2 and TRBJ2-3, is EPEVTQTPSHQVTQMGQEVILRCVPISNHLYFYWYRQILGQKVEFLVSFYNNEISEKSEIFDDQFSVERPDGSNFTLKIRSTKLEDSAMYFCASSPQAGGADTQYFGPGTRLTVL.

The chain joins TRBV7-8 to TRBJ1-4, with 9 bases fitting TRBD1. This CDR3 has 16 amino acids. J was trimmed by 7 bases and V by 5 bases; bases with no gene match: 11. Per the germline V gene, CDR1 is SGHVS and CDR2 is FQNEAQ. The CDR3, as DNA: TGTGCCAGCAGCATCCGTCAGACAGGGGGGAGTGAAAAACTGTTTTTT. Encoded protein: CASSIRQTGGSEKLFF.

This clone has a single count. The chain recombines TRBV11-2 with TRBJ2-3; TRBD2 matches at 9 bases. Germline CDR1 and CDR2: SGHAT and FQNNGV. Trimming cost V 7 bases and J 5 bases; bases outside gene matches: 10. The CDR3 is 15 residues long. This chain's CDR3 is CASTLGGGAQDTQYF. Written as DNA, the CDR3 is TGTGCCAGCACCTTGGGCGGGGGGGCCCAAGATACGCAGTATTTT.

The V and J genes are TRBV28 and TRBJ2-1; D is uncertain. With 4 bases removed from V and 13 bases from J, the gap between germline ends came to 17 bases. This CDR3 region has 13 residues. Germline V gives CDR1 MDHEN, CDR2 SYDVKM. CDR3 protein: CASSSPRGVKQFF. CDR3 DNA: TGTGCCAGCAGTTCCCCTCGCGGAGTCAAACAGTTCTTC.

The rearrangement joins TRBV7-8 to TRBJ1-3, with TRBD1 as a possible D gene (5 bases). Germline CDR1 is SGHVS and CDR2 is FQNEAQ. The CDR3 has 16 residues. V was clipped by 3 bases and J by 4 bases, with 16 bases between them. The CDR3 region is CASSLAQGFYGNTIYF. In nucleotides, the CDR3 is TGTGCCAGCAGCTTGGCCCAGGGTTTTTACGGAAACACCATATATTTT.

This clone has only one observation. The CDR3 bases are TGTGCCAGCAGTGAAGGGGAGGCGGGCACAGATACGCAGTATTTT. The encoded protein is CASSEGEAGTDTQYF. The chain carries TRBV2 and TRBJ2-3, with a weak D call TRBD2 (6 bases). The CDR3 has 15 amino acids. The germline V gene encodes CDR1 SNHLY and CDR2 FYNNEI. Trimming pared 1 base from V and 1 base from J, leaving 9 bases between.

V gene TRBV25-1 combines with J gene TRBJ2-5; D is unresolved. CDR1 is MGHDK and CDR2 is SYGVNS in the germline V gene. CDR3 length: 14 residues. V dropped 6 bases and J dropped 0 bases, with 11 bases sitting between them. CDR3 sequence: CASSPFHYQETQYF. Written as DNA, the CDR3 is TGTGCCAGCAGCCCGTTTCACTACCAAGAGACCCAGTACTTC.

The V call is TRBV3-1 (or the pseudogene TRBV3-2), the J call TRBJ2-7; TRBD2 agrees at 8 bases. The V and J ends lost 0 bases and 2 bases, in that order; junction bases with no gene match: 3. Looked up from germline, CDR1 is LGHDT and CDR2 is YNNKEL (reference sequence). The CDR3 consists of 15 residues. This chain's CDR3 is CASSQEPGGPYEQYF. The CDR3 DNA reads TGTGCCAGCAGCCAAGAACCGGGGGGGCCCTACGAGCAGTACTTC.

This clone was seen only once. This rearrangement joins TRBV7-9 to TRBJ1-5, with D tentatively TRBD1 (6 bases). The CDR3 sequence is 17 residues long. Germline V gene data show CDR1 as SEHNR and CDR2 as FQNEAQ (reference sequence). V was clipped by 1 base and J by 7 bases, with 20 bases between them. CDR3 coding DNA: TGTGCCAGCAGCTTAGTACAGGGTGGGTTTGGAGAGCAGCCCCAGCATTTT. Translated: CASSLVQGGFGEQPQHF.

This chain joins TRBV6-5 and TRBJ1-5, with TRBD1 as a possible D gene (5 bases). Germline assignment: CDR1 MNHEY and CDR2 SVGAGI. V lost 4 bases, J lost 4 bases, and 11 bases lay in between. The CDR3 is made up of 14 amino acids. The CDR3 region is CASSSIDRNQPQHF. The DNA of the CDR3 is TGTGCCAGCAGTTCTATAGACAGAAATCAGCCCCAGCATTTT.

V is TRBV7-9 and J is TRBJ1-4; D gene unclear. The ends were cut back, 2 bases at V and 5 bases at J, with 12 bases in the middle. CDR1 SEHNR and CDR2 FQNEAQ come from the germline V gene (reference sequence). The CDR3 is 15 residues long. The CDR3 nucleotides read TGTGCCAGCAGCTTATTTGGACTTCTGAATGAAAAACTGTTTTTT. Its translation is CASSLFGLLNEKLFF.

The chain has TRBV30 and TRBJ1-2, with 7 bases identical to TRBD1. The CDR3 has 14 residues. Losses at the gene ends were 2 bases for V and 4 bases for J; bases not matched to a gene: 7. The germline gives CDR1 GTSNPN, CDR2 SVGIG (reference sequence). The CDR3 loop is CAWSPYRGIYGYTF. CDR3 in DNA: TGTGCCTGGAGTCCGTACAGGGGCATCTATGGCTACACCTTC.

This clone was observed once. The V gene is TRBV27, the J gene TRBJ2-3; D is possibly TRBD2 (6 bases). The CDR3 has 14 amino acids. Germline values: CDR1 MNHEY, CDR2 SMNVEV (reference sequence). V dropped 7 bases and J dropped 1 base, with 12 bases sitting between them. DNA for the CDR3: TGTGCCAGCACCCAGCCGGGGGGCACAGATACGCAGTATTTT. Its protein product is CASTQPGGTDTQYF.

J is TRBJ2-3 and V is TRBV6-2 or TRBV6-3; 8 bases fit TRBD2. V gave up 6 bases and J gave up 4 bases; unmatched junction bases: 15. CDR3 size: 17 residues. Germline V gene data show CDR1 as MNHEY and CDR2 as SVGEGT. The CDR3 protein is CASSPTRGGEVPDTQYF. The DNA of the CDR3 is TGTGCCAGCAGCCCTACCCGGGGGGGCGAGGTCCCAGATACGCAGTATTTT.

The chain joins TRBV21-1 to TRBJ2-1; the table names TRBD2, a call not compared with the DNA. TRBV21-1 is listed as a pseudogene. CDR3 length: 13 amino acids. The CDR3 is CASCRLGGTEQFF. The DNA for the CDR3 is TGTGCCAGCTGTAGACTAGGCGGAACTGAGCAGTTCTTC.

The chain links TRBV30 to TRBJ2-4; 8 positions agree with TRBD1. V trimming: 4 bases; J trimming: 3 bases; junction bases outside the gene matches: 5. Germline V CDR1 and CDR2: GTSNPN, SVGIG (reference sequence). The CDR3 consists of 14 residues. The CDR3 here is CAWTPGQGKNIQYF. CDR3 DNA: TGTGCCTGGACCCCTGGACAGGGCAAAAACATTCAGTACTTC.

The chain has TRBV4-2 and TRBJ1-1, with TRBD1 as a possible D gene (6 bases). The CDR3 extends over 13 amino acids. CDR1 is LGHNA, CDR2 YNFKEQ, per germline. Trimming stripped 3 bases from V and 11 bases from J, with 16 bases between. CDR3 loop: CASSQAGTQWAFF. The CDR3 nucleotides are TGTGCCAGCAGCCAGGCCGGGACACAATGGGCTTTCTTT.

The chain employs TRBV10-3 and TRBJ1-1; D is perhaps TRBD1 (5 bases). The CDR3 contains 13 residues. V gave up 4 bases and J gave up 3 bases, with 9 bases separating them. Germline assignment: CDR1 ENHRY and CDR2 SYGVKD. The chain's CDR3 is CAISGRDYTEAFF. CDR3 coding DNA: TGTGCCATCAGTGGTCGGGACTACACTGAAGCTTTCTTT.

The rearrangement joins TRBV12-3 or TRBV12-4 to TRBJ2-1, with 9 bases identical to TRBD1. Losses at the gene ends were 10 bases for V and 5 bases for J; bases not matched to a gene: 6. The CDR3 is made up of 13 amino acids. The DNA for the CDR3 is TGTGCCACCGGGACAGGGTCCCACAATGAGCAGTTCTTC. Amino acid sequence: CATGTGSHNEQFF.

The gene calls are TRBV12-3 or TRBV12-4 and TRBJ1-5; D might be TRBD1 (5 bases). The CDR3 loop spans 13 amino acids. The germline V and J ends were trimmed by 1 base and 7 bases, with 8 bases remaining between them. CDR3 sequence (DNA): TGTGCCAGCAGTTTAGGGGGCCGACAGCCCCAGCATTTT. Translation: CASSLGGRQPQHF.

The chain links TRBV9 to TRBJ1-5; 9 bases map to TRBD1. With V trimmed by 4 bases and J by 11 bases, 10 bases remained unmatched. The V gene's germline CDR1 is SGDLS and CDR2 YYNGEE. This CDR3 is 14 amino acids long. In DNA, the CDR3 is TGTGCCAGCAGCCTACGACAGGGGGGAAGGACCCAGCATTTT. Its translation is CASSLRQGGRTQHF.

The chain joins TRBV4-1 to TRBJ2-2; the D gene is possibly TRBD2 (6 bases). The V and J ends lost 3 bases and 3 bases respectively, with 14 bases between them. CDR1 and CDR2 (germline): MGHRA, YSYEKL. This CDR3 is built from 16 residues. CDR3 in amino acids: CASSQREELYTGELFF. CDR3 DNA: TGCGCCAGCAGCCAGAGGGAGGAACTGTACACCGGGGAGCTGTTTTTT.

V and J are TRBV7-8 and TRBJ2-1, with 7 bases fitting TRBD2. Per germline, CDR1 SGHVS and CDR2 FQNEAQ. The CDR3 has 14 amino acids. Trimming at V came to 10 bases and at J to 6 bases, leaving 12 bases not matched to a gene. CDR3 coding DNA: TGTGCCACCCGGGGGACTACCCCTTCCAATGAGCAGTTCTTC. Translation: CATRGTTPSNEQFF.

The CDR3 spells CASSLRGELFF. The CDR3 DNA follows: TGTGCCAGCAGCTTACGCGGGGAGCTGTTTTTT. The V call is TRBV7-6, the J call TRBJ2-2, with unresolved D. Deletions cut 2 bases from V and 7 bases from J, with 2 bases between. Germline CDR1 reads SGHVS; CDR2 reads FNYEAQ. The CDR3 runs to 11 residues.

In DNA, the CDR3 is TGTGCCAGCAGTCTCGACAGGGGGCCGAATCAGCCCCAGCATTTT. It yields the protein CASSLDRGPNQPQHF. The chain employs TRBV28 and TRBJ1-5, with 10 bases lining up with TRBD1. CDR1 and CDR2 (germline): MDHEN, SYDVKM. This CDR3 comprises 15 residues. V lost 5 bases, J lost 4 bases, and 5 bases stayed unmatched.

As DNA, the CDR3 is TGTGCCAGCAACTTCCCGGGACTAGCGGGGGGTAAGCAGTTCTTC. Translation: CASNFPGLAGGKQFF. This rearrangement joins TRBV27 to TRBJ2-1, with TRBD2 matching 15 bases. V shed 7 bases, J shed 11 bases, and the junction held 9 bases outside the gene matches. The CDR3 sequence is 15 residues long. Germline CDR1 is MNHEY and CDR2 is SMNVEV (reference sequence).